Listed below are T cell receptor beta chains from one sample, sequenced in a study of shared clonotypes between healthy human individuals. Sequenced by immunoSEQ multiplex PCR; TCRdb stores in-frame clones only, minus some. Of some 490,000 clones detected, 81% appear once; the ten largest clones hold roughly 13%. The sample was PBMCs. The receptors here all came from a woman aged 40 to 50 in good health. Some clones in this sample may be carry-over from other donors' samples. CDR3s include the opening cysteine and the closing phenylalanine or tryptophan. Each record gives: V gene, J gene, clone size, D gene, CDR3 protein, CDR3 DNA. The D gene is left open where the match is weak. Clone size appears in some rows only: once, few, many, or a class for an expanded clone.

TRBV7-2	TRBJ2-1	once	NA	CASSLARSLYNEQFF	TGTGCCAGCAGCTTGGCAAGGTCCCTTTACAATGAGCAGTTCTTC
TRBV5-6	TRBJ1-2	once	NA	CASSLAGAHYGYTF	TGTGCCAGCAGCTTGGCAGGGGCCCACTATGGCTACACCTTC
TRBV7-9	TRBJ2-7	NA	NA	CARIATGSSYEQYF	TGTGCCAGGATAGCCACAGGGAGCTCCTACGAGCAGTACTTC
TRBV10-2	TRBJ1-5	few	NA	CATADGHNQPQHF	TGCGCCACCGCTGACGGACACAATCAGCCCCAGCATTTT
TRBV10-3	TRBJ2-7	NA	TRBD2	CATSEVPGLAGHSYEQYF	TGTGCCACCTCAGAGGTACCGGGACTAGCGGGCCACTCCTACGAGCAGTACTTC
TRBV10-3	TRBJ2-1	once	NA	CAINPTSGNEQFF	TGTGCCATCAATCCTACTAGTGGGAATGAGCAGTTCTTC
TRBV4-2	TRBJ1-3	NA	NA	CASSQGVVGDHSGNTIYF	TGTGCCAGCAGCCAAGGGGTGGTAGGGGACCACTCTGGAAACACCATATATTTT
TRBV6-1	TRBJ1-5	NA	NA	CASRTTGQPQHF	TGTGCCAGCAGAACGACGGGGCAGCCCCAGCATTTT
TRBV29-1	TRBJ1-1	NA	NA	CSVKQGDTEAFF	TGCAGCGTTAAGCAGGGAGACACTGAAGCTTTCTTT
TRBV21-1	TRBJ2-1	NA	NA	CASSKGACWNEQFF	TGTGCCAGCAGCAAAGGAGCCTGTTGGAATGAGCAGTTCTTC
TRBV5-6	TRBJ2-7	many	NA	CASSDTQGPYEQYF	TGTGCCAGCAGCGACACTCAGGGACCCTACGAGCAGTACTTC
TRBV2	TRBJ1-3	NA	TRBD1	CASRDPGQGGNTIYF	TGTGCCAGCAGAGATCCGGGACAGGGTGGAAACACCATATATTTT
TRBV27	TRBJ1-1	NA	NA	CASSPPRGTEAFF	TGTGCCAGCAGCCCCCCGCGGGGTACTGAAGCTTTCTTT
TRBV28	TRBJ1-5	once	NA	CASNSGAPGQPQHF	TGTGCCAGCAACTCCGGGGCGCCGGGGCAGCCCCAGCATTTT
TRBV6-1	TRBJ1-1	few	NA	CASSGGTELNTEAFF	TGTGCCAGCAGCGGCGGGACGGAGCTGAACACTGAAGCTTTCTTT